This T cell receptor beta chain was retrieved from a study of shared clonotypes between healthy human individuals. For this clone: Its specificity is unknown.

Only in-frame clones appear in the TCRdb table, and some are missing; sequencing was by immunoSEQ multiplex PCR. The sample shows under 2.5 million clones, under 95% of them seen only once. The CDR3 is 18 residues long. The V end was cut by 6 bases, the J end by 0 bases, with 18 bases between. In germline, CDR1 is SGHTA, CDR2 FQGNSA. Findings and limits, study-wide: Exclusively blood specimens were collected; tissue repertoires likely differ. For naive CD4 cells, roughly 4.6% of clonotypes were shared across a handful of donors.

Donors, without exception, were Caucasian adults residing in Nashville, Tennessee. CD4+ cells underwent separation, giving CD45RA+ naive and CD45RA-negative memory subsets. The sequenced sample was naive CD4+ T cells from PBMCs. The subset is: CD45RA+ positively selected. The sequence derives from a man aged 18 to 29 in good health. Some clones in this sample may be carry-over from other donors' samples. The gene calls are TRBV7-2 and TRBJ2-6; D possibly uses TRBD1 or TRBD2 (5 bases each). Here the CDR3 DNA reads TGTGCCAGCAGGAGGTGGGGCGCGGGTTACTCTGGGGCCAACGTCCTGACTTTC. This sequence encodes CASRRWGAGYSGANVLTF.